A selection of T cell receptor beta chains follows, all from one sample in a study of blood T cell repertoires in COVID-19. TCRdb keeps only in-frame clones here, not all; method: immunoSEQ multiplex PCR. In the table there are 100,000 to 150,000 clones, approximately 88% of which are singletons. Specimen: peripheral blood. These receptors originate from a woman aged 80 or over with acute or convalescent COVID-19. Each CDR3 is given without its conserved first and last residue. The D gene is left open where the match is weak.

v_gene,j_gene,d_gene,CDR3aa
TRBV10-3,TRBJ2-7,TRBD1,ATRQGARVEQY
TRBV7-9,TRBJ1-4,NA,ASSLAAAREKLF
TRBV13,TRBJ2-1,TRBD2,ASSFSGVSYNEQF
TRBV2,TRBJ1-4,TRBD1,ASSNQGADEKLF
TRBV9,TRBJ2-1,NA,ASSVVPQGRNEQF
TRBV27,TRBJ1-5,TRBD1,ASSRDRVGQPQH
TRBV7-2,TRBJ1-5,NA,ASSLRSRQGQKH
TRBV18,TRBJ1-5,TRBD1,ASSPSRGQQPQH
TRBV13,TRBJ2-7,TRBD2,ASSVSGSRYEQY
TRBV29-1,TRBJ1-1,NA,SVSRDRNTEAF
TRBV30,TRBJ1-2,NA,AWNRGGSNYGYT
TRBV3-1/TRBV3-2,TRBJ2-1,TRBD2,ASSQELAGHNEQF
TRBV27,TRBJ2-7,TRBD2,ASTRLAGVGEQY
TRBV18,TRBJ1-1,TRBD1,ASSQQRGHTEAF
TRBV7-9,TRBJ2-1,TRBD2,ASSLAYQTSGHYNEQF
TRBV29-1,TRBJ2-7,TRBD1,SVKTGDEQY
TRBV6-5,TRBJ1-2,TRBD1,ASILQGAVYGYT
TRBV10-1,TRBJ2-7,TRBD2,ASSGGLAGYEQY
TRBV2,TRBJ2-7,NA,ASSGTTYEQY
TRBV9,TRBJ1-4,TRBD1,ASSARQGINEKLF
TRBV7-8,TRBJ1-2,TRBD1,ASSFGTGGGKNGYT
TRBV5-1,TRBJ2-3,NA,ASSLGDRDLGTQY
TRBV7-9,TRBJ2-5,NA,ASSSGWGETQY
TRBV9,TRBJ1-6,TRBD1,ASTTTGAGNSPLH
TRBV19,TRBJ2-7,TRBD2,ASGNAGVGFRSYEQY
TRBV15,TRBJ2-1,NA,ATSRDLSGNNEQF
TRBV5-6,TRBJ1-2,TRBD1,ASSFLDRAGGYT
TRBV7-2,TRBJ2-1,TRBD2,ASSSARTSGPYNEQF
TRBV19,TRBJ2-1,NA,ASTPAGSSYNEQF
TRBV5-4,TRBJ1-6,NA,ASSLRPPGSYNSPLH
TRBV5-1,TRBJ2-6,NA,ASSPLTGSSGANVLT
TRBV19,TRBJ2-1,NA,ASSSPHRASYNEQF